A selection of T cell receptor beta chains follows, all from one sample in a study of regulatory T cells in long-lasting Graves disease. TCRdb ran MiXCR on the multiplex PCR reads and lists one entry per CDR3 protein. The table lists 400,000 to 500,000 distinct CDR3 sequences, 12% to 15% of them singletons. A further study also used this sample, focusing on T cells in Graves' hyperthyroidism and ophthalmopathy.

The specimen was peripheral blood mononuclear cells (PBMCs), collected at new diagnosis, from a patient treated with antithyroid drugs. The receptors stem from a woman in her forties or fifties with Graves disease. Both conserved end residues are part of each CDR3. The D gene is left open where the match is weak. Some rows mark clone size as missing; the rest say once, few, many or name a class of expanded clone.

>many|TRBJ2-7|TRBD2|TRBV3-1
CASSQGSGRVDEQYF
TGTGCCAGCAGCCAAGGTAGCGGGAGGGTCGACGAGCAGTACTTC
>-|TRBJ2-1|-|TRBV29-1
CSAPAASNEQFF
TGCAGCGCCCCCGCGGCTAGCAATGAGCAGTTCTTC
>-|TRBJ2-1|-|TRBV29-1
CSVEPGGRRSYNEQFF
TGCAGCGTTGAGCCTGGGGGCCGGCGGTCCTACAATGAGCAGTTCTTC
>many|TRBJ2-6|-|TRBV27
CASSLRRVSGANVLTF
TGTGCCAGCAGTTTACGAAGGGTATCCGGGGCCAACGTCCTGACTTTC
>few|TRBJ2-7|-|TRBV24-1
CATSDGTLSYEQYF
TGTGCCACCAGTGACGGGACCCTCTCCTACGAGCAGTACTTC
>many|TRBJ2-3|-|TRBV5-1
CASAEGTSYTDTQYF
TGCGCCAGCGCAGAAGGGACTTCGTACACAGATACGCAGTATTTT
>many|TRBJ2-3|-|TRBV27
CASSRETGEGTDTQYF
TGTGCCAGCAGTCGGGAGACAGGGGAGGGGACAGATACGCAGTATTTT
>-|TRBJ1-6|TRBD1|TRBV10-3
CAIRGTGGEGNSPLHF
TGTGCCATCAGAGGTACAGGGGGCGAGGGAAATTCACCCCTCCACTTT
>many|TRBJ2-7|TRBD2|TRBV28
CASSPVTSGDYEQYF
TGTGCCAGCAGTCCAGTGACTAGCGGAGACTACGAGCAGTACTTC
>many|TRBJ2-3|TRBD1|TRBV11-3
CASSSTGSPTDTQYF
TGTGCCAGCAGCTCGACAGGGAGTCCCACAGATACGCAGTATTTT
>many|TRBJ2-7|-|TRBV11-2
CASSYSLLGASYEQYF
TGTGCCAGCAGCTACTCCCTTTTAGGGGCCTCCTACGAGCAGTACTTC
>-|TRBJ2-7|-|TRBV7-3
CASSLNPGVVYEQYF
TGTGCCAGCAGCTTAAACCCAGGGGTCGTGTACGAGCAGTACTTC
>many|TRBJ1-5|-|TRBV28
CANGGRSYNQPQHF
TGTGCCAACGGGGGCAGGTCCTACAATCAGCCCCAGCATTTT
>-|TRBJ1-1|-|TRBV19
CASSILGGLNTEAFF
TGTGCCAGTAGTATTCTGGGGGGCTTGAACACTGAAGCTTTCTTT
>many|TRBJ2-2|-|TRBV27
CASSPLPPGIVTNTGELFF
TGTGCCAGCAGTCCCTTGCCCCCGGGGATTGTCACGAACACCGGGGAGCTGTTTTTT
>many|TRBJ2-3|TRBD2|TRBV29-1
CSVVPLAGGNTDTQYF
TGCAGCGTTGTTCCCCTAGCGGGAGGGAACACAGATACGCAGTATTTT
>many|TRBJ1-6|TRBD1|TRBV6-5
CASSLGQGTPLHF
TGTGCCAGCAGTTTAGGACAGGGGACACCCCTCCACTTT
>many|TRBJ2-1|TRBD1|TRBV2
CARSTGISEQFF
TGTGCCAGGTCGACAGGGATCAGTGAGCAGTTCTTC
>-|TRBJ2-3|-|TRBV19
CASSLENRDTQYF
TGTGCCAGTAGTCTAGAAAACAGAGATACGCAGTATTTT
>-|TRBJ2-5|TRBD1|TRBV5-1
CATRATGDETQYF
TGCGCCACCCGAGCGACAGGGGACGAGACCCAGTACTTC
>-|TRBJ1-4|-|TRBV18
CASSPSIRAGEKLFF
TGTGCCAGCTCACCATCTATCCGGGCCGGGGAAAAACTGTTTTTT
>-|TRBJ2-2|-|TRBV6-1
CASSPVIGELFF
TGTGCCAGCAGCCCCGTGATCGGGGAGCTGTTTTTT
>-|TRBJ2-7|-|TRBV19
CASSIAGTATYEQYF
TGTGCCAGTAGTATAGCCGGGACGGCCACGTACGAGCAGTACTTC
>few|TRBJ2-7|TRBD2|TRBV20-1
CSANAGRLAPYGEQYF
TGCAGTGCAAACGCTGGGAGACTAGCCCCATATGGGGAGCAGTACTTC
>many|TRBJ1-5|-|TRBV6-1
CASRQPSSNQPQHF
TGTGCCAGCCGACAGCCTAGTAGCAATCAGCCCCAGCATTTT
>-|TRBJ2-7|-|TRBV6-5
CASSYLAEPYEQYF
TGTGCCAGCAGTTATCTTGCAGAGCCCTACGAGCAGTACTTC
>-|TRBJ2-5|TRBD1|TRBV5-1
CASSKGQGAETQYF
TGCGCCAGCAGCAAAGGACAGGGGGCGGAGACCCAGTACTTC
>many|TRBJ2-7|-|TRBV27
CASSLLGGPSYEQYF
TGTGCCAGCAGTTTATTAGGGGGACCCTCCTACGAGCAGTACTTC
>many|TRBJ1-2|-|TRBV6-1
CASRETGALYGYTF
TGTGCCAGCAGGGAGACAGGAGCGCTCTATGGCTACACCTTC
>many|TRBJ2-1|TRBD2|TRBV10-3
CATGDRAGVGNEQFF
TGTGCCACCGGAGATAGAGCGGGAGTGGGCAATGAGCAGTTCTTC
>many|TRBJ1-2|-|TRBV27
CASSFVTGRRNYGYTF
TGTGCCAGCAGCTTTGTAACAGGCCGCCGAAACTATGGCTACACCTTC
>-|TRBJ1-2|TRBD1|TRBV28
CASSLTGASYGYTF
TGTGCCAGCAGTCTAACAGGGGCCTCTTATGGCTACACCTTC
>many|TRBJ2-5|-|TRBV6-1
CASSDNTALETQYF
TGTGCCAGCAGTGATAATACGGCCCTAGAGACCCAGTACTTC
>few|TRBJ2-1|TRBD1|TRBV15
CATSRERQGEQFF
TGTGCCACCAGCAGAGAACGACAGGGTGAGCAGTTCTTC
>-|TRBJ2-5|-|TRBV7-9
CASSPYPRSQETQYF
TGTGCCAGCAGCCCTTACCCTCGGTCGCAAGAGACCCAGTACTTC
>few|TRBJ2-7|-|TRBV30
CAWRRPVVGGYEQYF
TGTGCCTGGAGGAGACCGGTGGTGGGGGGCTACGAGCAGTACTTC
>-|TRBJ2-5|-|TRBV3-1
CASRGGPGETQYF
TGTGCCAGCAGAGGAGGGCCTGGAGAGACCCAGTACTTC
>-|TRBJ2-1|TRBD1|TRBV20-1
CSARERRDRSYNEQFF
TGCAGTGCTAGAGAGCGCCGGGACAGGTCCTACAATGAGCAGTTCTTC
>many|TRBJ2-7|-|TRBV10-3
CAISGVSSYEQYF
TGTGCCATCAGTGGGGTCAGCTCCTACGAGCAGTACTTC
>many|TRBJ2-3|TRBD2|TRBV28
CASSLDLAGVGTDTQYF
TGTGCCAGCAGTTTAGATCTAGCGGGAGTTGGCACAGATACGCAGTATTTT